Shown below are 3 T cell receptor beta chains from a single sample sequenced in a study of T cells in Graves' hyperthyroidism and ophthalmopathy. Amplified TCR beta CDR3 regions derived from RNA transcripts. First-round RT-PCR with HTBI primers amplified the TCR CDR3 region. TCRdb reprocessed the multiplex PCR reads with MiXCR, giving one entry per CDR3 protein. Found here are hundreds of thousands of distinct CDR3 sequences, more than 14% of them singletons; the top ten hold about an eighth. Sequenced input: blood. The source is a woman in her fifties or sixties with Graves' ophthalmopathy.

This clonotype was recorded at least ten times. V and J are TRBV29-1 and TRBJ2-1; 7 bases line up with TRBD2. The junction had 8 bases not matched to a gene; V was cut back by 6 bases and J by 0 bases. Germline values: CDR1 SQVTM, CDR2 ANQGSEA. This CDR3 is built from 15 residues. The CDR3 here is CSVGLGGGSYNEQFF. The CDR3 nucleotides read TGCAGCGTCGGTTTAGGCGGGGGCTCCTACAATGAGCAGTTCTTC.

The chain carries TRBV5-5 and TRBJ2-1; TRBD2 is a possible D gene (6 bases). The CDR3 is 17 residues long. Trimming took 1 base from V and 8 from J, leaving 22 bases between them. Per germline, CDR1 SGHKS and CDR2 YYEKEE (reference sequence). The CDR3 region is CASSLRSPGVARDEQFF. DNA for the CDR3: TGTGCCAGCAGCTTGAGGTCTCCGGGAGTCGCGAGGGATGAGCAGTTCTTC.

At least ten counts were recorded for this clonotype. The chain joins TRBV28 to TRBJ1-4, with 7 nucleotides matching TRBD1. CDR1 is MDHEN and CDR2 is SYDVKM in the germline V gene. This CDR3 contains 15 residues. V was clipped by 6 bases and J by 8 bases; unmatched bases: 12. DNA of the CDR3: TGTGCCAGCAGCCAAGGGACAGTACAATCAGAAAAACTGTTTTTT. As protein: CASSQGTVQSEKLFF.